This T cell receptor beta chain was sequenced in a study of spatial heterogeneity in lung cancer. In TCRdb, the 5' RACE reads were re-called with MiXCR into one record per CDR3 protein. In the table there are around 25,000 distinct CDR3 sequences, around 9.6% of which are singletons. CDR1 is SQVTM, CDR2 ANQGSEA, per germline. Deletions cut 4 bases from V and 8 bases from J, with 8 bases between. The CDR3 runs to 10 residues. This clonotype turned up a few times. The sample's time point: blood at routine non-recurrence follow-up after resection. From tumor, nontumor lung or frozen PBMC, whole RNA was taken unsorted for sequencing.

This TCR came from a male donor with early-stage non-small cell lung cancer. The sequences come from PBMCs, collected at follow-up. This rearrangement joins TRBV29-1 to TRBJ1-2, with D unclear. CDR3 nucleotides: TGCAGCGTTGGATGGGCCGGCTACACCTTC. This gives the protein CSVGWAGYTF.